Sequencing of this T cell receptor (beta chain) was carried out in a study of human T cells and chemical hapten exposure (dated by TCRdb to 2020 to 2022). Turning to the overall study: For sensitization, 2% DPC in acetone was applied to a 2 cm by 2 cm area of upper inner arm skin. Under 30 alopecia patients gave blood for TCR sequencing at one to four time points (pre-sensitization, 2, 6 and 24 weeks). Libraries were combined into a pool for sequencing, and differences in TCR yield between samples came mainly from small differences in library volumes within the pool. Patients additionally received weekly therapeutic DPC doses to the scalp throughout the roughly 25-week study period. Patch testing was performed on the upper back with Finn chambers containing 0.01% DPC, and the patch tests were scored after 6 days according to International Contact Dermatitis Research Group standards. In alopecia patients, the study followed how the peripheral blood TCR repertoire changed in vivo over primary and secondary sensitization to diphenylcyclopropenone (DPC), a hapten. Most of the patients in the cohort were female, and the cohort covered alopecia areata with under or over 50% scalp involvement, alopecia totalis and alopecia universalis. Patient blood was sampled pre-sensitization (week 0) and at 2, 6 and about 24 weeks after DPC sensitization. Beyond this particular receptor, the publication reports: Patch test score correlated positively with the number of PT1 expanded TCRs, reaching significance at thresholds 8, 16 and 32 but not at 4. Significantly more large CDR3 similarity clusters were formed by expanded TCRs than by pre-sensitization or healthy control sets, consistent with antigen-driven responses. Because every patient had alopecia, a presumed autoimmune disease, the patients' immune response might differ from that of healthy individuals. Repeated subsampling changed both the strength of the expansion versus patch-test correlation and the threshold at which that correlation became significant. No change with DPC sensitization was found in the number of TCRs above 1 in 1000 frequency, and no evidence of global repertoire structure alterations was found.

The time point label for this specimen denotes: patch test 1, 2 weeks after DPC sensitization. This specimen's treatment or condition label, per the study, means: therapeutic diphenylcyclopropenone sensitization with weekly scalp DPC. At every patch-test visit, the blood draw took place before the patch test was put on. Patients were eligible if aged 18 to 70, diagnosed with alopecia and judged suitable for DPC therapy, and pregnant patients were excluded. Total RNA was isolated from unfractionated whole blood collected in Tempus Blood RNA tubes. This clonotype was detected many times. This clone's antigen is unknown. It has no much larger one-base neighbor in the sample; base qualities were not kept. The germline V end is reduced by 5 bases and the J end by 6 bases; junction bases left unmatched: 2. Taken from the germline V gene, the CDR1 and CDR2 loops are SGHVS and FQNEAQ. Including the terminal cysteine and phenylalanine, the CDR3 comprises 15 residues. Only the CDR3 DNA is retained, 45 bases long and in frame from the first base.

Library preparation used RACE. TCRdb shows the sequencer as NextSeq 500. Library preparation attached unique molecular identifiers to individual cDNA molecules for quantitative, reproducible TCR counting. From each blood RNA sample, both TCR alpha and TCR beta chains were sequenced. Turning to the authors' computational methods: A median of roughly 99,000 TCRs per sample was observed, with a range of about 20,000 to 750,000. V, J and CDR3 annotation of the TCR reads was carried out using the Decombinator software suite. Every sample was subsampled to the same number of TCRs (28,000) for the PS versus PT1 abundance plots. Expanded TCRs were defined as absent before sensitization and observed at least eight times at the 2-week time point. TCRdb reanalyzed the raw reads on its own, using fastp at Q25 for trimming and MiXCR for clone calling, and kept in-frame beta chains. Every distinct CDR3 protein forms one entry, paired with its most common genes and DNA. What appears here as the V and J calls and clone size reflects TCRdb's work, not the paper's. This sample gives 74,000 or so distinct CDR3 sequences in total; 10% of them show up just once. Together, the top ten hold more than 1.1% of the sample.

The clonotype was recovered from a woman in her forties or fifties with alopecia areata. Some clones in this sample may be carry-over from other donors' samples. The sample was whole blood, taken in connection with sensitization to the hapten diphenylcyclopropenone (DPC). The V and J segments used are TRBV7-8 and TRBJ2-1, with TRBD2 matching 15 junction bases. The CDR3 in this case is CASSQGLAGGNEQFF. At the DNA level, the sequence is TGTGCCAGCAGCCAGGGACTAGCGGGAGGCAATGAGCAGTTCTTC.